Reported below is one T cell receptor beta chain. Its matching antigen is unknown. This record belongs to a study of T cell repertoires in cytomegalovirus infection. TCRdb processed the reads anew with MiXCR; each CDR3 protein has one entry. There are some 500,000 distinct CDR3 sequences in the sample; around a third occur only once, and under 20% lies in the top ten. Germline loops: CDR1 MNHEY, CDR2 SVGEGT. V shed 4 bases and J 3 bases; nucleotides not matched to a gene: 15. This CDR3 spans 18 amino acids. The rearrangement joins TRBV6-2 or TRBV6-3 to TRBJ2-3; 8 bases are a match to TRBD2. This receptor was identified in a human donor in good health (CMV status not recorded). Some clones in this sample may be carry-over from other donors' samples. This specimen was cultured PBMCs, taken from culture after CMV antigen stimulation. Here the CDR3 DNA reads TGTGCCAGCAGTTTCGGTAGCGGGGCGCCGCTTTGGACAGATACGCAGTATTTT. This encodes CASSFGSGAPLWTDTQYF.